The 20 T cell receptor beta chains presented below share a single source sample, sequenced in a study of cytomegalovirus exposure and HLA in healthy donors (dated by TCRdb to 2017 to 2019). Library preparation used the immunoSEQ multiplex PCR assay. As stored in TCRdb, this immuneACCESS dataset retains in-frame rearrangements with V and J assigned. A fraction of the clones does not appear; measured against another copy, unresolved V genes explain less than half of the discrepancy, and the remainder lacks a known reason. The sample table contains about 120,000 clones; only one count was recorded for approximately 90% of them. The top ten clonotypes cover approximately 2% of the sample. Sequencing was carried out using PBMCs. The receptors derive from a man younger than 35 in good health and CMV-seronegative.

In DNA, the CDR3 is TGTGCCAGCAGCGCTCAGCCCAGCGGTAACAATGAGCAGTTCTTC. Protein: CASSAQPSGNNEQFF. This chain uses TRBV9 with TRBJ2-1; the D gene is possibly TRBD2 (5 bases). CDR1 and CDR2 from the germline V gene are SGDLS and YYNGEE. This CDR3 is built from 15 residues. Trimming pared 3 bases from V and 5 bases from J, leaving 15 bases between.

This chain links TRBV6-5 with TRBJ2-2, with D tentatively TRBD2 (5 bases). The CDR3 loop spans 13 amino acids. V dropped 7 bases and J dropped 4 bases, with 10 bases sitting between them. The germline V gene encodes CDR1 MNHEY and CDR2 SVGAGI. This CDR3 is CASTQAGTGELFF. In DNA, the CDR3 is TGTGCCAGCACCCAGGCGGGCACCGGGGAGCTGTTTTTT.

CDR3 region: CASSLETGGLLTPSYGYTF. The CDR3 DNA follows: TGTGCCAGCTCACTAGAGACAGGGGGTCTACTTACACCTTCCTATGGCTACACCTTC. The genes are TRBV18 and TRBJ1-2; 9 nucleotides match TRBD1. The V gene's germline CDR1 is KGHSH and CDR2 LQKENI. Germline trimming cut 4 bases from V and 4 bases from J; bases unmatched to any gene: 19. This CDR3 comprises 19 residues.

The chain couples TRBV4-1 to TRBJ1-6; tentative D call: TRBD1 (6 bases). The germline V gene has CDR1 MGHRA and CDR2 YSYEKL. The CDR3 has 16 residues. Trimming shortened V by 8 bases and J by 1 base, and 15 bases separated the two germline ends. In DNA, the CDR3 is TGCGCCAGCGCCCTGGGGGCTCTATCCTATAATTCACCCCTCCACTTT. Translating it yields CASALGALSYNSPLHF.

This clone was observed a handful of times. V gene TRBV6-5 combines with J gene TRBJ1-1; no clear D. The germline gives CDR1 MNHEY, CDR2 SVGAGI. The CDR3 contains 12 residues. With 6 bases removed from V and 5 bases from J, the gap between germline ends came to 10 bases. Written as DNA, the CDR3 is TGTGCCAGCAGCCGGGAAGGAACTGAAGCTTTCTTT. Protein sequence: CASSREGTEAFF.

The rearrangement links TRBV11-3 to TRBJ1-1, with TRBD1 matching 8 bases. Looked up from germline, CDR1 is SGHNT and CDR2 is YENEEA. Trimming at V came to 1 base and at J to 1 base, leaving 8 bases not matched to a gene. This CDR3 is 17 amino acids long. The CDR3 here is CASSLATTGTGNTEAFF. The CDR3 nucleotides are TGTGCCAGCAGCTTAGCAACAACCGGGACAGGGAACACTGAAGCTTTCTTT.

The rearrangement uses TRBV7-2 and TRBJ1-5; D gene unclear. V shed 3 bases and J shed 0 bases, with 9 bases lying between them. The CDR3 length is 15 residues. Germline values: CDR1 SGHTA, CDR2 FQGNSA. The CDR3 bases are TGTGCCAGCAGCTTTCGGGGAAATAGCAATCAGCCCCAGCATTTT. It is translated as CASSFRGNSNQPQHF.

This clone appeared once. This chain joins TRBV15 and TRBJ2-2, with D possibly TRBD2 on 6 matching bases. This CDR3 comprises 15 residues. V lost 3 bases, J lost 1 base, and 9 bases lay in between. Germline CDR1 is LNHNV and CDR2 is YYDKDF (reference sequence). CDR3 bases: TGTGCCACCAGCAGGGGGGGACGGAACACCGGGGAGCTGTTTTTT. Protein: CATSRGGRNTGELFF.

The rearrangement joins TRBV28 to TRBJ1-1; D is undetermined. The CDR3 totals 15 residues. The germline V gene encodes CDR1 MDHEN and CDR2 SYDVKM. Between the trimmed V and J ends, which lost 4 bases and 1 base, there was a span of 13 bases. The CDR3 here is CASSSPTTKNTEAFF. CDR3 coding DNA: TGTGCCAGCAGTTCCCCGACAACCAAGAACACTGAAGCTTTCTTT.

The gene calls are TRBV27 and TRBJ1-1, with D unresolved. There are 15 residues in the CDR3. From germline, CDR1 is MNHEY and CDR2 SMNVEV (reference sequence). Trimming took off 5 bases at V and 0 bases at J, with 13 bases between the two ends. In DNA form, the CDR3 reads TGTGCCAGCAGTCCCCGGGGTGGAGTGAACACTGAAGCTTTCTTT. Its translation: CASSPRGGVNTEAFF.

This chain joins TRBV18 and TRBJ2-7; D might be TRBD1 (5 bases). V gave up 3 bases and J gave up 0 bases, with 6 bases separating them. The CDR3 consists of 13 residues. In germline, CDR1 is KGHSH, CDR2 LQKENI. The DNA of the CDR3 is TGTGCCAGCTCACCGGACAACTCCTACGAGCAGTACTTC. This gives the protein CASSPDNSYEQYF.

This clone has a single count. The chain combines TRBV5-4 with TRBJ1-1; D gene unclear. Germline V CDR1 and CDR2: SGHNT, YYREEE (reference sequence). The germline V and J ends were trimmed by 2 bases and 0 bases, with 11 bases remaining between them. The CDR3 runs 15 residues. CDR3 DNA: TGTGCCAGCAGCTTCCGGAGGGAATTGAACACTGAAGCTTTCTTT. Amino acid sequence: CASSFRRELNTEAFF.

A note on this clone: In the same sample, other DNA sequences code for this CDR3. V usage is TRBV6-5 and J usage is TRBJ2-5; D not resolved. CDR1 MNHEY and CDR2 SVGAGI come from the germline V gene. The CDR3 loop spans 12 amino acids. V was trimmed by 0 bases and J by 4 bases, leaving 3 bases between them. CDR3 residues: CASSYSRETQYF. The CDR3 DNA reads TGTGCCAGCAGTTACTCGAGAGAGACCCAGTACTTC.

The chain recombines TRBV10-3 with TRBJ2-7; a weak D match, TRBD1 (6 bases). Germline V lookup: CDR1 ENHRY, CDR2 SYGVKD. V lost 6 bases and J lost 3, with 15 bases in between. The CDR3 loop spans 14 amino acids. The CDR3 sequence is CAIRRQDNDYEQYF. CDR3 nucleotides: TGTGCCATCAGAAGACAGGACAACGACTACGAGCAGTACTTC.

The rearrangement links TRBV18 to TRBJ1-3; D gene unclear. Germline-derived CDR1 and CDR2 are KGHSH and LQKENI. The CDR3 is 13 amino acids. V was clipped by 3 bases and J by 7 bases, with 10 bases between them. CDR3 loop: CASSPPGINTIYF. The CDR3 DNA sequence: TGTGCCAGCTCACCGCCGGGTATCAACACCATATATTTT.

This chain connects TRBV6-1 to TRBJ2-6, with 7 bases lining up with TRBD1. Germline values: CDR1 MNHNS, CDR2 SASEGT. This CDR3 spans 15 amino acids. After removal of 6 bases from V and 0 bases from J, the junction contained 2 bases not matched to a gene. Here the CDR3 reads CASRTGSSGANVLTF. CDR3 nucleotides: TGTGCCAGCAGGACAGGGAGCTCTGGGGCCAACGTCCTGACTTTC.

This chain links TRBV2 with TRBJ1-1, with D uncertain. The CDR3 loop spans 14 amino acids. Germline V gene sequence: CDR1 SNHLY, CDR2 FYNNEI. V shed 6 bases and J shed 3 bases, with 14 bases lying between them. The CDR3 is CASSYQVSDTEAFF. Here the CDR3 DNA reads TGTGCCAGCAGCTACCAGGTGTCTGACACTGAAGCTTTCTTT.

The CDR3 loop is CASSRTSGSTDTQYF. CDR3 sequence (DNA): TGTGCCAGCAGTCGGACTAGCGGGAGCACAGATACGCAGTATTTT. The chain uses TRBV14 and TRBJ2-3; TRBD2 aligns across 11 bases. CDR3 length: 15 amino acids. Germline V gene sequence: CDR1 SGHDN, CDR2 FVKESK. Trimming cost V 6 bases and J 0 bases; bases outside gene matches: 2.

The rearrangement links TRBV4-1 to TRBJ1-2, with unresolved D. The CDR3 runs 13 residues. The V gene's germline CDR1 is MGHRA and CDR2 YSYEKL. V lost 0 bases and J lost 8, with 10 bases in between. The CDR3 spells CASSQEKLWGYTF. DNA for the CDR3: TGCGCCAGCAGCCAAGAAAAGCTTTGGGGCTACACCTTC.

The V call is TRBV14, the J call TRBJ2-1; perhaps TRBD1 as D (6 bases). The germline V gene has CDR1 SGHDN and CDR2 FVKESK. CDR3 length: 13 residues. Trimming cost V 6 bases and J 8 bases, with 14 bases left between them. For the CDR3, the DNA is TGTGCCAGCAGAAACAGGGCTGGGGATGAGCAGTTCTTC. This encodes CASRNRAGDEQFF.